The 18 T cell receptor beta chains reported below all come from one sample, sequenced in a study of cytomegalovirus exposure and HLA in healthy donors (dated 2017 in TCRdb). The method was the immunoSEQ multiplex PCR assay. A mixture of 60 forward primers for TCR Vbeta segments and 13 reverse primers for TCR Jbeta segments was used in the multiplex PCR. Sourced from immuneACCESS, this table was stored by TCRdb with only in-frame sequences that have V and J called. A share of the clones is absent; for the studies checked, an unresolved V gene accounts for under half, and the remainder has no known explanation. This sample has 90,000 to 140,000 clones in its table, and 65% to 85% of those were observed once. In total, the top ten clones hold about 5.9% of the sample. The sequenced sample consisted of PBMCs. The receptors were gathered from a young man in good health and CMV-seronegative.

The rearrangement uses TRBV28 and TRBJ2-7, with a possible D match to TRBD1 (5 bases). This CDR3 region has 16 residues. Germline V gene sequence: CDR1 MDHEN, CDR2 SYDVKM. Trimming stripped 5 bases from V and 4 bases from J, with 21 bases between. CDR3 in amino acids: CASSPPGQVYRYEQYF. CDR3 DNA: TGTGCCAGCAGTCCGCCCGGACAAGTATATCGATACGAGCAGTACTTC.

The chain combines TRBV5-1 with TRBJ1-3; TRBD1 matches 8 bases. The CDR3 spans 17 residues. Germline CDR1 SGHRS, CDR2 YFSETQ. The ends lost 4 bases at V and 0 bases at J; junction bases unmatched: 9. The CDR3 DNA reads as TGCGCCAGCAGCCCCGCTAACAGGGGGTACTCTGGAAACACCATATATTTT. Protein: CASSPANRGYSGNTIYF.

This clone was seen just once. The rearrangement links TRBV6-4 to TRBJ1-2, with 9 bases identical to TRBD1. Germline trimming cut 6 bases from V and 5 bases from J; bases unmatched to any gene: 7. Germline CDR1 is MRHNA and CDR2 is SNTAGT. The CDR3 runs 14 residues. CDR3 nucleotides: TGTGCCAGCAGAGTTACAGGGGGCGCTTATGGCTACACCTTC. Translating gives CASRVTGGAYGYTF.

V gene TRBV7-9 combines with J gene TRBJ1-1, with D possibly being TRBD1 (6 bases). The CDR3 totals 14 residues. Germline V gene sequence: CDR1 SEHNR, CDR2 FQNEAQ (reference sequence). V gave up 6 bases and J gave up 3 bases, with 14 bases separating them. The CDR3 nucleotides are TGTGCCAGCAGTTTACGGGACATAGACACTGAAGCTTTCTTT. Amino acid sequence: CASSLRDIDTEAFF.

The chain employs TRBV27 and TRBJ2-5, with TRBD1 identical over 10 bases. This CDR3 spans 15 amino acids. J was trimmed by 4 bases and V by 4 bases; bases with no gene match: 6. Germline V gene sequence: CDR1 MNHEY, CDR2 SMNVEV (reference sequence). The CDR3 loop reads CASSWPGQGRETQYF. The CDR3 DNA is TGTGCCAGCAGTTGGCCGGGACAGGGGAGAGAGACCCAGTACTTC.

This clone was seen a few times. The chain uses TRBV18 and TRBJ2-2; TRBD1 agrees at 10 bases. CDR1 and CDR2 from the germline V gene are KGHSH and LQKENI. The CDR3 runs to 16 residues. V was pared by 4 bases and J by 3 bases, with 5 bases of the junction left unmatched. This CDR3 is CASSRPGTGDTGELFF. In DNA form, the CDR3 reads TGTGCCAGCTCACGTCCCGGGACAGGGGACACCGGGGAGCTGTTTTTT.

This sequence joins TRBV7-7 and TRBJ2-7, with 8 bases identical to TRBD1. The CDR3 totals 14 residues. The germline gives CDR1 SSHAT, CDR2 FNYEAQ (reference sequence). V lost 1 base to trimming and J lost 6 bases; unmatched junction nucleotides: 5. Written as DNA, the CDR3 is TGTGCCAGCAGCTTAGTGCAGGGGGCGCCCGAGCAGTACTTC. Translation: CASSLVQGAPEQYF.

This rearrangement joins TRBV7-3 to TRBJ2-5; D unclear. TRBJ2-7 matches the DNA end more closely, so the J call is doubtful. Germline V CDR1 and CDR2: SGHTA, FQGTGA. The CDR3 extends over 15 amino acids. The chain's CDR3 is CASSLSPGLAYEQYF. CDR3 coding DNA: TGTGCCAGCAGCTTAAGCCCTGGGCTAGCCTACGAGCAGTACTTC.

The V call is TRBV7-8, the J call TRBJ2-1; 7 bases line up with TRBD1. The CDR3 is 14 residues long. J gave up 7 bases and V 5 bases, and 8 bases lay outside the gene matches. Germline CDR1 is SGHVS and CDR2 is FQNEAQ. The CDR3 reads CASSPRQGANEQFF. The CDR3 DNA sequence: TGTGCCAGCAGCCCAAGACAGGGTGCGAATGAGCAGTTCTTC.

Details on this clone: The sample contains more than one DNA sequence encoding this CDR3. The CDR3 sequence is CASSSVRQGQDYEQYF. CDR3 coding DNA: TGTGCCAGCAGTTCCGTTCGACAGGGTCAGGACTACGAGCAGTACTTC. The chain couples TRBV28 to TRBJ2-7; TRBD1 agrees at 7 bases. The CDR3 length is 16 residues. Germline CDR1 and CDR2: MDHEN and SYDVKM. The J segment lost 3 bases and the V segment lost 4 bases, leaving 12 bases of the junction unmatched.

This rearrangement joins TRBV7-2 to TRBJ2-2, with 9 bases fitting TRBD2. Germline-derived CDR1 and CDR2 are SGHTA and FQGNSA. CDR3 length: 16 amino acids. The V gene end was trimmed by 5 bases and the J gene end by 0 bases; junction bases not matched to a gene: 4. Written as DNA, the CDR3 is TGTGCCAGCAGCCAGACTAGCGGAGCGAACACCGGGGAGCTGTTTTTT. This sequence encodes CASSQTSGANTGELFF.

The chain employs TRBV28 and TRBJ1-5; TRBD1 is a possible D gene (6 bases). This CDR3 is 14 amino acids long. The V end was cut by 6 bases, the J end by 1 base, with 10 bases between. Germline values: CDR1 MDHEN, CDR2 SYDVKM. CDR3 sequence: CASRGDTSNQPQHF. The CDR3 coding sequence is TGTGCCAGCAGGGGGGACACCAGCAATCAGCCCCAGCATTTT.

This chain joins TRBV9 and TRBJ1-2; 9 nucleotides agree with TRBD1. After removal of 0 bases from V and 6 bases from J, the junction contained 6 bases not matched to a gene. Germline V CDR1 and CDR2: SGDLS, YYNGEE. CDR3 length: 15 residues. The CDR3 loop is CASSVGGQGSHGYTF. The CDR3 nucleotides read TGTGCCAGCAGCGTAGGGGGACAGGGTTCCCATGGCTACACCTTC. The variable domain in full, completed from reference TRBV9 and TRBJ1-2, reads DSGVTQTPKHLITATGQRVTLRCSPRSGDLSVYWYQQSLDQGLQFLIQYYNGEERAKGNILERFSAQQFPDLHSELNLSSLELGDSALYFCASSVGGQGSHGYTFGSGTRLTVV.

This chain links TRBV25-1 with TRBJ2-1; D remains ambiguous. Trimming stripped 7 bases from V and 0 bases from J, with 13 bases between. Per germline, CDR1 MGHDK and CDR2 SYGVNS. There are 15 residues in the CDR3. The CDR3 here is CASTTSVSSYNEQFF. CDR3 coding DNA: TGTGCCAGCACGACATCCGTGAGCTCCTACAATGAGCAGTTCTTC.

This clone was recorded only once. The rearrangement links TRBV7-8 to TRBJ2-1; 7 positions agree with TRBD2. V lost 0 bases to trimming and J lost 9 bases; unmatched junction nucleotides: 8. The CDR3 spans 15 residues. CDR1 SGHVS and CDR2 FQNEAQ come from the germline V gene. The CDR3 DNA reads as TGTGCCAGCAGCTTAGCGTCTGGCGGGAGAGGTGAGCAGTTCTTC. Translated, it gives CASSLASGGRGEQFF.

Here the CDR3 reads CASTPGGGRSEQFF. In nucleotides, the CDR3 is TGTGCCAGCACCCCCGGCGGCGGGAGGAGTGAGCAGTTCTTC. V usage is TRBV6-5 and J usage is TRBJ2-1; TRBD2 aligns across 8 bases. V shed 7 bases and J 9 bases; nucleotides not matched to a gene: 11. The CDR3 consists of 14 residues. The germline CDR1 and CDR2 sequences are MNHEY and SVGAGI.

The rearrangement links TRBV7-2 to TRBJ2-5; tentatively, D is TRBD2 (6 bases). Trimming removed 1 base from V and 5 bases from J, with 11 bases in between. CDR3 length: 14 amino acids. Germline lookup yields CDR1 SGHTA and CDR2 FQGNSA. CDR3 in amino acids: CASSLGSGGETQYF. The CDR3 DNA sequence: TGTGCCAGCAGCTTAGGATCAGGAGGGGAGACCCAGTACTTC.

V usage is TRBV7-3 and J usage is TRBJ2-3; no clear D gene. Germline values: CDR1 SGHTA, CDR2 FQGTGA. V lost 1 base, J lost 5 bases, and 4 bases lay in between. CDR3 length equals 12 residues. CDR3 in DNA: TGTGCCAGCAGCTTAATTCGAGATACGCAGTATTTT. Translated: CASSLIRDTQYF.